The next 22 T cell receptor beta chains were all read from a single sample in a study of T-cell memory formation after mild COVID-19. TCRdb ran MiXCR on the 5' RACE reads and lists one entry per CDR3 protein. Counted here are 500,000 to 650,000 distinct CDR3 sequences, about 20% occurring once; the ten biggest clones make up 7% to 9%. Sequences were obtained from PBMCs or a T cell subset sorted from them (not recorded which). The origin of the receptors is an adult woman who had mild COVID-19 (a few samples of this study predate the infection). Cell type and time point are not known.

This rearrangement joins TRBV7-9 to TRBJ2-7; 9 bases fit TRBD1. Germline CDR1 and CDR2: SEHNR and FQNEAQ (reference sequence). The CDR3 runs 14 residues. Trimming took 5 bases from V and 5 from J; bases not matched to a gene: 7. The CDR3 region is CASSAGQGIHEQYF. In nucleotides, the CDR3 is TGTGCCAGCAGCGCAGGACAGGGGATTCACGAGCAGTACTTC.

This chain uses TRBV6-6 with TRBJ1-2; 12 bases line up with TRBD1. V shed 10 bases, J shed 8 bases, and the junction held 14 bases outside the gene matches. Germline loops: CDR1 MNHNY, CDR2 SVGAGI (reference sequence). The CDR3 is 15 amino acids. CDR3 residues: CATKPGTGGDRGYTF. Written as DNA, the CDR3 is TGTGCCACCAAACCCGGGACAGGGGGCGATCGGGGCTACACCTTC.

This clonotype has only a few counts. The CDR3 bases are TGCAGTGCCTTCCGGATCGAAATAACCAAAAACATTCAGTACTTC. Its protein is CSAFRIEITKNIQYF. The rearrangement joins TRBV20-1 to TRBJ2-4; no reliable D call. From germline, CDR1 is DFQATT and CDR2 SNEGSKA (reference sequence). V was clipped by 6 bases and J by 2 bases, with 17 bases between them. The CDR3 consists of 15 residues.

This clonotype was picked up many times. This chain links TRBV6-5 with TRBJ2-2; D is uncertain. Trimming stripped 6 bases from V and 1 base from J, with 12 bases between. Germline loops: CDR1 MNHEY, CDR2 SVGAGI. CDR3 length equals 15 residues. The CDR3 DNA is TGTGCCAGCAGCACTACTACCCTGAACACCGGGGAGCTGTTTTTT. Encoded protein: CASSTTTLNTGELFF.

This clonotype was found a few times. The chain has TRBV5-1 and TRBJ1-1, with D possibly matching TRBD1 (5 bases). Germline CDR1 is SGHRS and CDR2 is YFSETQ. This CDR3 is 15 amino acids long. V lost 1 base to trimming and J lost 0 bases, with 10 bases between them. CDR3 amino acids: CASSLSLGVNTEAFF. CDR3 bases: TGCGCCAGCAGCTTGAGTTTGGGGGTGAACACTGAAGCTTTCTTT. Looking up the rest from reference TRBV5-1 and TRBJ1-1 gives the full variable domain: KAGVTQTPRYLIKTRGQQVTLSCSPISGHRSVSWYQQTPGQGLQFLFEYFSETQRNKGNFPGRFSGRQFSNSRSEMNVSTLELGDSALYLCASSLSLGVNTEAFFGQGTRLTVV.

This clonotype was detected only a few times. The CDR3 DNA is TGTGCCATCAGTGAGGTACTTACCACAGATACGCAGTATTTT. This translates into CAISEVLTTDTQYF. The chain joins TRBV10-3 to TRBJ2-3; D unclear. V lost 2 bases and J lost 2, with 8 bases in between. Germline V gene data show CDR1 as ENHRY and CDR2 as SYGVKD. This CDR3 has 14 amino acids.

This clonotype was found a few times. The rearrangement links TRBV5-1 to TRBJ1-4, with no clear D. The length of the CDR3 is 14 residues. V lost 5 bases and J 3 bases, leaving 11 bases between the germline ends. CDR1 and CDR2 from the germline V gene are SGHRS and YFSETQ. The CDR3, as DNA: TGCGCCAGCAGGAGGGAGGTGGCTAATGAAAAACTGTTTTTT. Translating it yields CASRREVANEKLFF.

This clonotype was seen a few times. The rearrangement joins TRBV5-5 to TRBJ1-4, with 8 positions matching TRBD1. With V trimmed by 8 bases and J by 2 bases, 11 bases remained unmatched. The CDR3 has 16 residues. From germline, CDR1 is SGHKS and CDR2 YYEKEE (reference sequence). CDR3 bases: TGTGCCAGTATGAATCAGGGGGCCTCCACTAATGAAAAACTGTTTTTT. Its protein product is CASMNQGASTNEKLFF.

This clonotype was recorded many times. The chain recombines TRBV7-2 with TRBJ2-1; the match to TRBD1 covers 10 bases. The germline V gene has CDR1 SGHTA and CDR2 FQGNSA. CDR3 size: 15 residues. J lost 7 bases, V lost 5 bases, and 8 bases had no gene match. This CDR3 reads CASSPWTGGSNEQFF. In nucleotides, the CDR3 is TGTGCCAGCAGCCCCTGGACAGGGGGGTCGAATGAGCAGTTCTTC.

This clonotype was observed a handful of times. V and J are TRBV24-1 and TRBJ2-2; tentative D call: TRBD1 (5 bases). Germline V gene lookup returns CDR1 KGHDR and CDR2 SFDVKD. The germline V and J ends were trimmed by 4 bases and 11 bases, with 16 bases remaining between them. CDR3 length: 14 amino acids. DNA of the CDR3: TGTGCCACCAGTGACCCGCAGGGTAACAGAGAGCTGTTTTTT. Translation: CATSDPQGNRELFF.

This chain links TRBV6-5 with TRBJ2-1; 8 bases line up with TRBD2. Germline CDR1 and CDR2: MNHEY and SVGAGI. V lost 1 base and J lost 6; bases outside the gene matches: 5. This CDR3 is built from 15 residues. The CDR3 region has the DNA TGTGCCAGCAGTTACTGGCGGGGGGTGGGCAATGAGCAGTTCTTC. Its protein is CASSYWRGVGNEQFF.

This clonotype was observed once. The chain carries TRBV16 and TRBJ2-6; D perhaps matches TRBD1 (6 bases). CDR1 is KGHSY and CDR2 is FQNENV in the germline V gene. Trimming took 1 base from V and 1 from J, leaving 8 bases between them. The length of the CDR3 is 16 residues. The CDR3 is CASSQLGQSGANVLTF. The CDR3 coding sequence is TGTGCCAGCAGCCAATTAGGACAGTCTGGGGCCAACGTCCTGACTTTC.

In this sample, this clonotype turned up a few times. V gene TRBV5-6 combines with J gene TRBJ2-7; tentatively, D is TRBD1 (7 bases). Trimming removed 5 bases from V and 2 bases from J, with 20 bases in between. The CDR3 has 16 residues. CDR1 and CDR2 (germline): SGHDT, YYEEEE. This CDR3 reads CASSTRGDRRTYEQYF. In DNA, the CDR3 is TGTGCCAGCAGTACCCGCGGGGACAGAAGGACCTACGAGCAGTACTTC.

The chain recombines TRBV4-2 with TRBJ1-1; 9 positions agree with TRBD1. Germline values: CDR1 LGHNA, CDR2 YNFKEQ. This CDR3 region has 17 residues. The junction had 11 bases not matched to a gene; V was cut back by 3 bases and J by 3 bases. The CDR3 nucleotides read TGTGCCAGCAGCCATGGTTCAGGGACAGGGAGGGACACTGAAGCTTTCTTT. Translation: CASSHGSGTGRDTEAFF.

V usage is TRBV12-3 or TRBV12-4 and J usage is TRBJ1-1, with a weak D call TRBD1 (5 bases). The V and J ends lost 1 base and 3 bases respectively, with 18 bases between them. The CDR3 length is 17 residues. For the CDR3, the DNA is TGTGCCAGCAGTTTAGGGTGGGGCGGCAGGGAGGACACTGAAGCTTTCTTT. This gives the protein CASSLGWGGREDTEAFF.

This clonotype was found a few times. The V call is TRBV4-2, the J call TRBJ2-7, with TRBD2 matching over 10 bases. V lost 1 base to trimming and J lost 2 bases; unmatched junction nucleotides: 26. The CDR3 totals 23 residues. Germline CDR1 LGHNA, CDR2 YNFKEQ. CDR3 loop: CASSQAGLAGELHPMGSTYEQYF. The CDR3 DNA follows: TGTGCCAGCAGCCAAGCAGGGCTAGCGGGAGAACTCCATCCCATGGGGTCTACCTACGAGCAGTACTTC.

The J gene is TRBJ2-7, the V gene TRBV2; D might be TRBD1 (5 bases). Germline-derived CDR1 and CDR2 are SNHLY and FYNNEI. This CDR3 contains 17 residues. The V and J ends lost 1 base and 0 bases respectively, with 16 bases between them. The CDR3 DNA is TGTGCCAGCAGTGAAGAGGCAGGGCAAACAATCTCCTACGAGCAGTACTTC. This gives the protein CASSEEAGQTISYEQYF.

The V call is TRBV20-1, the J call TRBJ2-7, with 7 bases identical to TRBD1. J was trimmed by 1 base and V by 6 bases; bases with no gene match: 9. Germline V CDR1 and CDR2: DFQATT, SNEGSKA (reference sequence). This CDR3 has 14 amino acids. CDR3 amino acids: CSAWTGTASYEQYF. CDR3 nucleotide sequence: TGCAGTGCGTGGACCGGGACAGCTTCCTACGAGCAGTACTTC.

The chain has TRBV11-2 and TRBJ2-2, with a tentative D call TRBD2 (5 bases). The V end lost 4 bases, the J end lost 6 bases, and 9 bases lay between the germline ends. The CDR3 extends over 13 amino acids. CDR1 and CDR2 (germline): SGHAT, FQNNGV. The CDR3 is CASSSWRAGELFF. The CDR3, as DNA: TGTGCCAGCAGCTCATGGCGGGCCGGGGAGCTGTTTTTT.

This clonotype was observed a few times. The V call is TRBV5-1, the J call TRBJ2-7; D is possibly TRBD1 or TRBD2 (5 bases each). V dropped 3 bases and J dropped 6 bases, with 13 bases sitting between them. The CDR3 extends over 13 amino acids. CDR1 SGHRS and CDR2 YFSETQ come from the germline V gene. The CDR3 sequence: CASSWDLPSEQYF. The CDR3 bases are TGCGCCAGCAGCTGGGACCTCCCTTCCGAGCAGTACTTC.

CDR3: CASSHRTSGEETQYF. The CDR3 DNA reads TGTGCCAGCAGCCATCGGACTAGCGGGGAAGAGACCCAGTACTTC. The V and J genes are TRBV7-2 and TRBJ2-5; 12 positions match TRBD2. Germline loops: CDR1 SGHTA, CDR2 FQGNSA. Trimming at V came to 5 bases and at J to 3 bases, leaving 4 bases not matched to a gene. The CDR3 consists of 15 residues.

This clonotype was detected a few times. The V gene is TRBV18, the J gene TRBJ1-5, with D uncertain. This CDR3 comprises 13 residues. V gave up 6 bases and J gave up 7 bases, with 13 bases separating them. CDR1 is KGHSH, CDR2 LQKENI, per germline. This chain's CDR3 is CASSLDGRQPQHF. In DNA, the CDR3 is TGTGCCAGCTCTTTAGACGGGAGGCAGCCCCAGCATTTT.